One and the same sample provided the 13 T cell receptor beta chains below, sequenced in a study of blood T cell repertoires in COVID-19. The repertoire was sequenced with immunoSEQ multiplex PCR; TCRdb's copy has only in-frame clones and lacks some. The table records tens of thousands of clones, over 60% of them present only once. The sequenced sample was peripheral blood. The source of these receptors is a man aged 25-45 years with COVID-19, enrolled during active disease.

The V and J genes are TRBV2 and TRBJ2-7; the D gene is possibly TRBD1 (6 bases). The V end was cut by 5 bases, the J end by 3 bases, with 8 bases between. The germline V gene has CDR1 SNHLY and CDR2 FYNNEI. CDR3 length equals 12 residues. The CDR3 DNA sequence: TGTGCCAGCAGTCCCAGGGGCTACGAGCAGTACTTC. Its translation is CASSPRGYEQYF.

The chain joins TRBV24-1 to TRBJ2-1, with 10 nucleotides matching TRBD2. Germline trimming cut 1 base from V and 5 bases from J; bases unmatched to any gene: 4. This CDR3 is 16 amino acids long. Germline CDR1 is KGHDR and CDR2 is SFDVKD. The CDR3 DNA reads TGTGCCACCAGTGATTTTCTAGCGGGGGCGAACAATGAGCAGTTCTTC. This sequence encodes CATSDFLAGANNEQFF.

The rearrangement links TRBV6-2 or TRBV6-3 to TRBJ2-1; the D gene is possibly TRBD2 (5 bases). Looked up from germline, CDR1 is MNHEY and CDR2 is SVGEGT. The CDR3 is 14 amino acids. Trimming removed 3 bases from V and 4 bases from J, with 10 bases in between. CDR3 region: CASSYFTGYNEQFF. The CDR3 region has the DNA TGTGCCAGCAGTTATTTTACGGGGTACAATGAGCAGTTCTTC.

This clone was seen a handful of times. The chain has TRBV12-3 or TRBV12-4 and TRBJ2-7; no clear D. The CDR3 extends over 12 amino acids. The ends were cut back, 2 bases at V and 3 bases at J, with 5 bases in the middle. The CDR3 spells CASSLSHYEQYF. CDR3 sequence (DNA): TGTGCCAGCAGTTTATCCCACTACGAGCAGTACTTC.

The CDR3 sequence: CATSRDGDLQATEAFF. CDR3 coding DNA: TGTGCCACCAGCAGAGATGGAGACCTGCAAGCCACTGAAGCTTTCTTT. This rearrangement joins TRBV15 to TRBJ1-1; D gene ambiguous. In germline, CDR1 is LNHNV, CDR2 YYDKDF (reference sequence). The CDR3 sequence is 16 residues long. The V end was cut by 0 bases, the J end by 4 bases, with 15 bases between.

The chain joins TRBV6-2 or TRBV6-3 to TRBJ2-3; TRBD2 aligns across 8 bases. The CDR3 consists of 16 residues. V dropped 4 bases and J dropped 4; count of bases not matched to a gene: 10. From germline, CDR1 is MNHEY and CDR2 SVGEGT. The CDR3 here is CASSLLSGGGSDTQYF. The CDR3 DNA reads TGTGCCAGCAGTTTATTGAGTGGCGGGGGGTCAGATACGCAGTATTTT.

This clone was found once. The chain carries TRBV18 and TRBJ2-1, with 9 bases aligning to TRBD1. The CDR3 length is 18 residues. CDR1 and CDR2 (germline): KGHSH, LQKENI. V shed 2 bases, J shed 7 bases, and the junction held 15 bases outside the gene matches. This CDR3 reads CASSPRGTGGGGRNEQFF. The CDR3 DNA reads TGTGCCAGCTCACCAAGGGGTACAGGGGGCGGCGGAAGGAATGAGCAGTTCTTC.

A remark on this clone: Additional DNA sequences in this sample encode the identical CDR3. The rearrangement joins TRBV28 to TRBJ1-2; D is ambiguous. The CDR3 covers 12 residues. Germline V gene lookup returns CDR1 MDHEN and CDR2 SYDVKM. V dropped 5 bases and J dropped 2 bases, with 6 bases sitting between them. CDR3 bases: TGTGCCAGCAGTCGACAAAACTATGGCTACACCTTC. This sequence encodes CASSRQNYGYTF.

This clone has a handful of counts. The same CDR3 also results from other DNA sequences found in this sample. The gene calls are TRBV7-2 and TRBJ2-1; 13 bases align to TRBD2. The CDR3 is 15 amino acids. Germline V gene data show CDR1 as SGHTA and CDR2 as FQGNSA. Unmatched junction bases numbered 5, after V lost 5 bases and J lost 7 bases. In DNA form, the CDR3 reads TGTGCCAGCAGCCCAGGACTAGCGGGAGCGAATGAGCAGTTCTTC. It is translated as CASSPGLAGANEQFF.

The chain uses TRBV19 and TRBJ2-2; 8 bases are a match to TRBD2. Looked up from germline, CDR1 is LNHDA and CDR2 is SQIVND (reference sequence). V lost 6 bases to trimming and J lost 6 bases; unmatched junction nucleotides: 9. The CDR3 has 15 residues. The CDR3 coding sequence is TGTGCCAGTAGCTTAGCGGGATGGTCGGCCGGGGAGCTGTTTTTT. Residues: CASSLAGWSAGELFF.

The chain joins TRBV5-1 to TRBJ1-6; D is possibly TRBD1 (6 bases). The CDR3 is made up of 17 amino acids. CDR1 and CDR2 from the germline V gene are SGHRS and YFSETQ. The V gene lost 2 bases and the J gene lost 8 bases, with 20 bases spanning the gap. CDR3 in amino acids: CASSLDVQGFHDSPLHF. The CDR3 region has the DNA TGCGCCAGCAGCTTAGACGTACAGGGTTTTCACGATTCACCCCTCCACTTT.

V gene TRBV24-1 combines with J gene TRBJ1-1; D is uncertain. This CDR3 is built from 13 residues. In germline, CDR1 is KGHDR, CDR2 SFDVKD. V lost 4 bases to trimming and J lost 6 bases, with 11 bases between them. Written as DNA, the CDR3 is TGTGCCACCAGTGACCGGTTTAACCCTGAAGCTTTCTTT. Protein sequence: CATSDRFNPEAFF.

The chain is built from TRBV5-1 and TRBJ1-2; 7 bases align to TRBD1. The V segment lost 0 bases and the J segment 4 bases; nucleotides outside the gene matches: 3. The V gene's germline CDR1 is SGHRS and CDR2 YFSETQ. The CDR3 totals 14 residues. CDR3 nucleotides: TGCGCCAGCAGCTTGGGGGGACAGCTCTATGGCTACACCTTC. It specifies CASSLGGQLYGYTF.